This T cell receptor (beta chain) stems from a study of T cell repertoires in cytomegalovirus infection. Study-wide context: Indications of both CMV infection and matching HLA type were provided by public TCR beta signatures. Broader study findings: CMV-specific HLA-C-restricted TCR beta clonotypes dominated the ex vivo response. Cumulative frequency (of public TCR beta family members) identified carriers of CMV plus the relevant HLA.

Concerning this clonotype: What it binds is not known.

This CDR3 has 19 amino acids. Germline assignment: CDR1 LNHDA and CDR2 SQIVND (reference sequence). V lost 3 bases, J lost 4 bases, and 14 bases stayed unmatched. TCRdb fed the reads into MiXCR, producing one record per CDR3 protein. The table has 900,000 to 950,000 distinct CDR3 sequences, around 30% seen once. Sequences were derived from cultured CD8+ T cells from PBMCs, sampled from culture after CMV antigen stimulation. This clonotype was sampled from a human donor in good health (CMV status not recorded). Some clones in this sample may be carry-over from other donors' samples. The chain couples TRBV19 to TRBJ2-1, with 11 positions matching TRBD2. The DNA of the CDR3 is TGTGCCAGTAGTATTGATCTAGCGGGGGGCCCGAAGGGGTACAATGAGCAGTTCTTC. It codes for CASSIDLAGGPKGYNEQFF.